This paragraph covers one T cell receptor (beta chain) sequence. What it binds is not known. CDR1 and CDR2 from the germline V gene are SGHRS and YFSETQ. Trimming left V 2 bases short and J 4 bases short, with 9 bases between. The CDR3 totals 13 residues. Repertoires were generated with immunoSEQ multiplex PCR, while TCRdb's copy carries only in-frame clones and drops some. The sample holds 1,500,000 or so clones; less than 99% are singletons and the top ten take roughly 0.35%. The source of the sample is a study of shared clonotypes between healthy human individuals. Findings of the study overall: Against clonotypes common to all four donors, non-shared ones had lower generation probabilities. Naive subsets generally exceeded memory subsets in estimated richness.

Among the donors, all were Caucasian adults who lived in Nashville, Tennessee. The sample comprised naive CD4+ T cells sorted from blood. Subset defined: CD45RA+ positively selected. The gene calls are TRBV5-1 and TRBJ1-1; D unclear. The origin of this receptor is a man aged 25-45 years in good health. The CDR3 sequence is CASSLSGITEAFF. The CDR3 DNA sequence: TGCGCCAGCAGCTTATCCGGGATCACTGAAGCTTTCTTT.